The present T cell receptor beta chain was sequenced within a study of cytomegalovirus exposure and HLA in healthy donors. Study summary: Most genotyped donors, 65% to 85% of 300 to 400, had Caucasian-associated genetic ancestry.

The PCR made use of 60 Vbeta and 13 Jbeta primers. Clones were read by immunoSEQ multiplex PCR, and TCRdb kept only the in-frame ones, dropping some. The sample yields 90,000 to 130,000 clones, of which the top ten take up more than 3%. Germline V gene sequence: CDR1 MNHEY, CDR2 SVGAGI. This CDR3 region has 14 residues. Trimming left V 7 bases short and J 3 bases short, with 10 bases between. V and J are TRBV6-5 and TRBJ1-6; D possibly corresponds to TRBD1 (5 bases). This sequence originates from a man aged 25 to 40 in good health and CMV-seronegative. The source material was PBMCs. The CDR3 coding sequence is TGTGCCAGCATCGACAGCCGCTATAATTCACCCCTCCACTTT. Its translation: CASIDSRYNSPLHF.